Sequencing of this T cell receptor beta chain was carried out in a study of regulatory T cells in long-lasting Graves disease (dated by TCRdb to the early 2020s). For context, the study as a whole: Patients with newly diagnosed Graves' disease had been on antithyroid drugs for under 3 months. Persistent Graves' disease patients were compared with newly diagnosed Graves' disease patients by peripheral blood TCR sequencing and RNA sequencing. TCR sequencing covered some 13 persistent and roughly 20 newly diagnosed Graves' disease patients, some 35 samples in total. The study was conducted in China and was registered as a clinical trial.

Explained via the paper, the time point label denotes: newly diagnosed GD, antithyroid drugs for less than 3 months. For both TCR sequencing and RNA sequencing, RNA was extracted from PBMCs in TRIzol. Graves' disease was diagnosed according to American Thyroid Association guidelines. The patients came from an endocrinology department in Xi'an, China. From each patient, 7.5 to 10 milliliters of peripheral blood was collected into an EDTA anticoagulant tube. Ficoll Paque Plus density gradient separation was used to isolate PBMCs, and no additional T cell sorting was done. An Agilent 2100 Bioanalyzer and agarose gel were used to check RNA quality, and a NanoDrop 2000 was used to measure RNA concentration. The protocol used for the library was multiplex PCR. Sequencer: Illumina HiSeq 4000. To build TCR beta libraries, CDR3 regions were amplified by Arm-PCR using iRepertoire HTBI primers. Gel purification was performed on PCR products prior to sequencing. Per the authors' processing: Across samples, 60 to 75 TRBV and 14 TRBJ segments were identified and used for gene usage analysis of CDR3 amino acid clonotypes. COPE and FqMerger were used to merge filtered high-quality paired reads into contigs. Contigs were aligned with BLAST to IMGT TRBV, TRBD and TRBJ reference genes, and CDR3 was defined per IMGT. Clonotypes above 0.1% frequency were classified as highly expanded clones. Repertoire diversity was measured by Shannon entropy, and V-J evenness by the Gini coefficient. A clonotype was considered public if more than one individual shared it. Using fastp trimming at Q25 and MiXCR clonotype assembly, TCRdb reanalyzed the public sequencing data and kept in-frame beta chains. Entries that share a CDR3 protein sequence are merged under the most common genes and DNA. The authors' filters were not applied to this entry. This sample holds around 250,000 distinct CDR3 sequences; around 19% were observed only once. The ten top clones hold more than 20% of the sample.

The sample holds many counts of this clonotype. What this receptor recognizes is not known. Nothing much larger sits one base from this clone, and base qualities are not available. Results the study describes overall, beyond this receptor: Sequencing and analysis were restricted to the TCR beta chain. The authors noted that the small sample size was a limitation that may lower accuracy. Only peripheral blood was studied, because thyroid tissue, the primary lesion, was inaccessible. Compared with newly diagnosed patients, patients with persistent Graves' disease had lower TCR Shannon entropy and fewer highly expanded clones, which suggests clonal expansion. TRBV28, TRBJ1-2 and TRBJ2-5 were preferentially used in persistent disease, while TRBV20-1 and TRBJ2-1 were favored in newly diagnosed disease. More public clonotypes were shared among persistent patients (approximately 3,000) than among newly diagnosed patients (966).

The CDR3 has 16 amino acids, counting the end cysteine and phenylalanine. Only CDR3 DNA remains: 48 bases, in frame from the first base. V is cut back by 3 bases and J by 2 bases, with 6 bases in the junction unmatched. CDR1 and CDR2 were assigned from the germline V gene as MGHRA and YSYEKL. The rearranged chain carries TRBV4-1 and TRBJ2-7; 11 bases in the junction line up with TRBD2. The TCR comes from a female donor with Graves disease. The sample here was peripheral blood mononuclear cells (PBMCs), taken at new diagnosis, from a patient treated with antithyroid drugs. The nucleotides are TGCGCCAGCAGCCAGGAAACTAGCGGGAGAACCTACGAGCAGTACTTC. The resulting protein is CASSQETSGRTYEQYF.